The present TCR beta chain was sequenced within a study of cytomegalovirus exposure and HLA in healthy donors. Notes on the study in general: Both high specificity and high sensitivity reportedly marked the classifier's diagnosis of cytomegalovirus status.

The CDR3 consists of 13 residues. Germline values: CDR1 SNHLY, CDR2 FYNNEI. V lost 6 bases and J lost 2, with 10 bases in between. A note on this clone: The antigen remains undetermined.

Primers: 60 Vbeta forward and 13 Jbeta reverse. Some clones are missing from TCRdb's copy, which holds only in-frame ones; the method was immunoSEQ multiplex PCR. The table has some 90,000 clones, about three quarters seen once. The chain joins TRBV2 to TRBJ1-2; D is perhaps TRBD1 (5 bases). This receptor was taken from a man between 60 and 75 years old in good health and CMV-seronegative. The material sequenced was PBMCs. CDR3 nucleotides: TGTGCCAGCAGGGCGACAGAGAACTATGGCTACACCTTC. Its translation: CASRATENYGYTF.